What follows describes a single TCR beta chain. Its target is unknown. This sample is drawn from a study of molecular identifiers for immune sequencing clone quantification. TCRdb re-called the PCR reads with MiXCR, one entry per CDR3 protein. This sample has hundreds of thousands of distinct CDR3 sequences, with roughly a quarter found just once. Broader study findings: Reportedly, one cell's Jurkat TCR RNA was detected within 1,200,000 naive CD8 cells.

Germline values: CDR1 LGHDT, CDR2 YNNKEL (reference sequence). Trimming took 0 bases from V and 0 from J, leaving 14 bases between them. This CDR3 has 17 amino acids. The receptor was derived from a human donor in good health. Some libraries in this study had Jurkat cell RNA spiked in. The chain employs TRBV3-1 and TRBJ1-1, with TRBD1 as a possible D gene (5 bases). Sample: naive CD8+ T cells from blood, with Jurkat cell RNA spiked in. As to subset: FACS-sorted CD8+CD4-CCR7+CD45RA+ naive T cells. In nucleotides, the CDR3 is TGTGCCAGCAGCCAAGATAGGGGAATCGATCTGAACACTGAAGCTTTCTTT. Translated, it gives CASSQDRGIDLNTEAFF.